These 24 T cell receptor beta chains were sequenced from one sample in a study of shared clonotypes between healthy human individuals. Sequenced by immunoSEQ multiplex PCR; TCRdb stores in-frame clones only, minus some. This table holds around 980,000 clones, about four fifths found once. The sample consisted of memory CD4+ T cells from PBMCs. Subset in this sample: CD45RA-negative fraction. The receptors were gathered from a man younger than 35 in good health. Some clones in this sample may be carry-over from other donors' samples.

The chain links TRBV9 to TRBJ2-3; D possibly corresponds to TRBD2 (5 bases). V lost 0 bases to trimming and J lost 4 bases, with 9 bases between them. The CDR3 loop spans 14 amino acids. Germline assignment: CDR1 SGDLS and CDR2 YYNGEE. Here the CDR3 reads CASSVGASSDTQYF. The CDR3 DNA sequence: TGTGCCAGCAGCGTAGGTGCTAGCTCAGATACGCAGTATTTT.

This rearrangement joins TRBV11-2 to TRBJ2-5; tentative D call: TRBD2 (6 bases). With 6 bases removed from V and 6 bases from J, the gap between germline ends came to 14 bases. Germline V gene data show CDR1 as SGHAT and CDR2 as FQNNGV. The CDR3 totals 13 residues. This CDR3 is CASSPGGAQTQYF. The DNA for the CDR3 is TGTGCCAGCAGTCCAGGAGGGGCTCAGACCCAGTACTTC.

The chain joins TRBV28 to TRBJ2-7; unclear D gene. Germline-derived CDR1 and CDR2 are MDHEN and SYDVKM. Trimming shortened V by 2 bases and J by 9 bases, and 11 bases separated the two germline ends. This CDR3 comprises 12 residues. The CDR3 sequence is CASSLQPWWQYF. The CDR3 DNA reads TGTGCCAGCAGTTTACAGCCGTGGTGGCAGTACTTC. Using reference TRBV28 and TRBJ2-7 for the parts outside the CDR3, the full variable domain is DVKVTQSSRYLVKRTGEKVFLECVQDMDHENMFWYRQDPGLGLRLIYFSYDVKMKEKGDIPEGYSVSREKKERFSLILESASTNQTSMYLCASSLQPWWQYFGPGTRLTVT.

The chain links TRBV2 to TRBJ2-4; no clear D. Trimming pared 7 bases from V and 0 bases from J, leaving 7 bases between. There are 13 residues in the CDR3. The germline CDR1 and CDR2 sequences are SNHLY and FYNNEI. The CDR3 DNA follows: TGTGCCAGCATGGGGTTAGCCAAAAACATTCAGTACTTC. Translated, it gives CASMGLAKNIQYF.

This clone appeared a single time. The CDR3 spells CASSPGRTNEQFF. In DNA form, the CDR3 reads TGTGCCAGCTCACCGGGACGTACTAATGAGCAGTTCTTC. J is TRBJ2-1 and V is TRBV18; D possibly matches TRBD1 or TRBD2 (5 bases each). Germline lookup yields CDR1 KGHSH and CDR2 LQKENI. Trimming shortened V by 3 bases and J by 7 bases, and 10 bases separated the two germline ends. This CDR3 is 13 amino acids long. Filled out from reference TRBV18 and TRBJ2-1, the complete variable domain reads NAGVMQNPRHLVRRRGQEARLRCSPMKGHSHVYWYRQLPEEGLKFMVYLQKENIIDESGMPKERFSAEFPKEGPSILRIQQVVRGDSAAYFCASSPGRTNEQFFGPGTRLTVL.

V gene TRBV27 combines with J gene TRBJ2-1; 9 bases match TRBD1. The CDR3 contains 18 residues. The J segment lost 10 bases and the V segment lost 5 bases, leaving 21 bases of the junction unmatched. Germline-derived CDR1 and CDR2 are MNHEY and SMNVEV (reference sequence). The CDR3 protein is CASSQYRTGTGPSLEQFF. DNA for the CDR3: TGTGCCAGCAGTCAATACCGGACCGGGACAGGGCCCTCGTTAGAGCAGTTCTTC.

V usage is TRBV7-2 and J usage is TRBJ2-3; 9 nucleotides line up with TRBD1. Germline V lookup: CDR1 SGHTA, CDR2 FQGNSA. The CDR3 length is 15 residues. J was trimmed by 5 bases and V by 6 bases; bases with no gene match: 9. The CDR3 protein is CASRGSDRGGDTQYF. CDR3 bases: TGTGCCAGCAGGGGGTCGGACAGGGGTGGAGATACGCAGTATTTT.

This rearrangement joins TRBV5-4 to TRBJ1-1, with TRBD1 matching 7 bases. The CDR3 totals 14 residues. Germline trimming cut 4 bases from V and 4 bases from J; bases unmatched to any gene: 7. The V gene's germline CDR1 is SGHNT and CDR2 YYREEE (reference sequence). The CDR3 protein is CASSKDRWATEAFF. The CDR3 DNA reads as TGTGCCAGCAGCAAGGACAGGTGGGCCACTGAAGCTTTCTTT.

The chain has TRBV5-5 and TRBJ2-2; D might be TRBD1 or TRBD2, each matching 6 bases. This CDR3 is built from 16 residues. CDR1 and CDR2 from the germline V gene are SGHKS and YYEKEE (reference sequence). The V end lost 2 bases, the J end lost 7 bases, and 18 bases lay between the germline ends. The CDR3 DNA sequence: TGTGCCAGCAGCTTCCCGCGGGGACAAGCCTTCGGGGAGCTGTTTTTT. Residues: CASSFPRGQAFGELFF.

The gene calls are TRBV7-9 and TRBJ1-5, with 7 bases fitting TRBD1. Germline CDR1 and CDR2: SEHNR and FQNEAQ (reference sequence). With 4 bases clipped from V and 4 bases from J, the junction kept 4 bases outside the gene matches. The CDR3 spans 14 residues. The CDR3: CASSYGTDNQPQHF. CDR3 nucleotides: TGTGCCAGCAGCTACGGGACAGATAATCAGCCCCAGCATTTT.

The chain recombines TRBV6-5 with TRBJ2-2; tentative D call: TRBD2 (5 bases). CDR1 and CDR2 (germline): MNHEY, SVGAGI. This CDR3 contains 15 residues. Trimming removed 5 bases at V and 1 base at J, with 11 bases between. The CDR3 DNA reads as TGTGCCAGCAGTGTACCCGCGGGGAACACCGGGGAGCTGTTTTTT. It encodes CASSVPAGNTGELFF.

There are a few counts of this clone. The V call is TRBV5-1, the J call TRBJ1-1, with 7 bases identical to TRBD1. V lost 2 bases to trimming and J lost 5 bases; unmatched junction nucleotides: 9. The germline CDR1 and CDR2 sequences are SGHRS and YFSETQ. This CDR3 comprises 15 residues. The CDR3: CASSFQGTGDTEAFF. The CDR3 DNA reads TGCGCCAGCAGCTTTCAGGGCACAGGGGATACTGAAGCTTTCTTT. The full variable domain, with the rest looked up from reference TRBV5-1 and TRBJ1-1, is KAGVTQTPRYLIKTRGQQVTLSCSPISGHRSVSWYQQTPGQGLQFLFEYFSETQRNKGNFPGRFSGRQFSNSRSEMNVSTLELGDSALYLCASSFQGTGDTEAFFGQGTRLTVV.

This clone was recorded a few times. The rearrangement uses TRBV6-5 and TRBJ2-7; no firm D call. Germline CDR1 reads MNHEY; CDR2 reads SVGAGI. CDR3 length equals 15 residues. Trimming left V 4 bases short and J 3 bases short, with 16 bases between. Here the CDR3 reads CASSFTPGSLYEQYF. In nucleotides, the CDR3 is TGTGCCAGCAGTTTCACCCCAGGTTCCCTCTACGAGCAGTACTTC.

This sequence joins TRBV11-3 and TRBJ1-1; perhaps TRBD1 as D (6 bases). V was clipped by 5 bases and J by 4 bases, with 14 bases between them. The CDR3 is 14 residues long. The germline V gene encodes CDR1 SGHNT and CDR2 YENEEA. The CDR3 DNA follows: TGTGCCAGCAGCAAACAGGGCTGGGGCACTGAAGCTTTCTTT. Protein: CASSKQGWGTEAFF. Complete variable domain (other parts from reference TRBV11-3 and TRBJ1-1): EAGVVQSPRYKIIEKKQPVAFWCNPISGHNTLYWYLQNLGQGPELLIRYENEEAVDDSQLPKDRFSAERLKGVDSTLKIQPAELGDSAVYLCASSKQGWGTEAFFGQGTRLTVV.

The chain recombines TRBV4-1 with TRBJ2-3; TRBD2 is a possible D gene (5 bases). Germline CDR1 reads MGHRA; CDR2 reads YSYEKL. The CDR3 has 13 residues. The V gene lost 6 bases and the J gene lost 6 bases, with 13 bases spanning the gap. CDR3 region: CASRSPRRDTQYF. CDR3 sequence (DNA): TGCGCCAGCAGATCCCCGCGGAGGGATACGCAGTATTTT.

CDR3 in DNA: TGTGCCAGCAGTTTACAGGGGGGGGACAGAGTCTACGAGCAGTACTTC. It translates to CASSLQGGDRVYEQYF. J is TRBJ2-7 and V is TRBV28, with D perhaps given as TRBD1 or TRBD2 (7 bases each). Germline assignment: CDR1 MDHEN and CDR2 SYDVKM. The germline V and J ends were trimmed by 2 bases and 3 bases, with 17 bases remaining between them. This CDR3 contains 16 residues.

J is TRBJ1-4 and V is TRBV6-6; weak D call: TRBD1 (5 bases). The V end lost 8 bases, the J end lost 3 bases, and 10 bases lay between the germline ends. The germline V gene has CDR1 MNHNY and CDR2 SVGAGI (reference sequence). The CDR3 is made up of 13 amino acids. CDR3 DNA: TGTGCCAGCGTGGGGGGGGCTAATGAAAAACTGTTTTTT. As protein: CASVGGANEKLFF.

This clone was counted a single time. The CDR3 reads CSVVGTDTQYF. CDR3 sequence (DNA): TGCAGCGTTGTCGGCACAGATACGCAGTATTTT. This chain uses TRBV29-1 with TRBJ2-3; D not certain. The V end lost 4 bases, the J end lost 1 base, and 3 bases lay between the germline ends. This CDR3 comprises 11 residues. Germline CDR1 and CDR2: SQVTM and ANQGSEA.

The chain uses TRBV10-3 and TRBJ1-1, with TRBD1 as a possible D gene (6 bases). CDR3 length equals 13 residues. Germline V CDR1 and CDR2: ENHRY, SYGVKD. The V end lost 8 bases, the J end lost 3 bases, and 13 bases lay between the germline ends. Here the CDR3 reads CAISQGTYTEAFF. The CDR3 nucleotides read TGTGCCATCTCCCAGGGGACTTACACTGAAGCTTTCTTT.

The CDR3 loop is CASSGPGGEQYF. Here the CDR3 DNA reads TGTGCCAGCAGCGGGCCGGGGGGCGAGCAGTACTTC. The rearrangement joins TRBV11-3 to TRBJ2-7; TRBD2 matches at 7 bases. CDR1 and CDR2 (germline): SGHNT, YENEEA. This CDR3 comprises 12 residues. The V and J ends lost 5 bases and 6 bases, in that order; junction bases with no gene match: 4.

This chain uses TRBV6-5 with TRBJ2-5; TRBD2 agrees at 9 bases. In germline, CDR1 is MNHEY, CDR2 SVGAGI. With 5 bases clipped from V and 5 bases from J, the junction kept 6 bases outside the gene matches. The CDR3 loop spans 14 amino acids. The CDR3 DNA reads TGTGCCAGCAGTGTAGCGGGAGCGGAGGAGACCCAGTACTTC. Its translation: CASSVAGAEETQYF.

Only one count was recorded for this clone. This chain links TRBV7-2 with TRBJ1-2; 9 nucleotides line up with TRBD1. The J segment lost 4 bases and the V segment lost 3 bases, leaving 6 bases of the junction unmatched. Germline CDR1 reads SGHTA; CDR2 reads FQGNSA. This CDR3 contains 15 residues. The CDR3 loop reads CASSFRQGGAYGYTF. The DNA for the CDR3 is TGTGCCAGCAGCTTTAGACAGGGGGGAGCCTATGGCTACACCTTC.

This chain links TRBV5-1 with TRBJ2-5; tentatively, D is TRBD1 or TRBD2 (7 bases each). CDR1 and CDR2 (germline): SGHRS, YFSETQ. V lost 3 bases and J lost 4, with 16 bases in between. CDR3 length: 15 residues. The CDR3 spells CASSSRGGRGETQYF. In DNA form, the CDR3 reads TGCGCCAGCAGCTCCAGGGGGGGGCGCGGAGAGACCCAGTACTTC.

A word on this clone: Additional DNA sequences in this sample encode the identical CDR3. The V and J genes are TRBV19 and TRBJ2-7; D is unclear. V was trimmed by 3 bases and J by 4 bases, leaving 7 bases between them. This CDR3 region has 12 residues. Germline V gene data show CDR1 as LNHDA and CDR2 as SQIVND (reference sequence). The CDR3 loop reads CASSIGSYEQYF. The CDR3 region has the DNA TGTGCCAGTAGTATTGGAAGTTACGAGCAGTACTTC.